This record covers a single T cell receptor (beta chain). The target antigen is unknown. The data derive from a study of T cell responses to AZD1222 COVID-19 vaccine. The assay was immunoSEQ multiplex PCR, and TCRdb's table has in-frame clones only and misses some. Among about 150,000 clones, more than 85% were seen once, and the ten largest hold under 8%. Study-level points and caveats: Possibly, clonal diversity was underestimated; donors were largely white British and included more females. Two AZD1222 administrations were followed by greater Spike-specific TCR breadth and depth.

The sample in question was peripheral blood, obtained after recovery from COVID-19. This sequence originates from an adult who had recovered from COVID-19.

CDR3 amino acids: CASSLKGGPREQYF. The CDR3 region has the DNA TGTGCCAGCAGCTTAAAGGGAGGGCCCCGCGAGCAGTACTTC. The chain is built from TRBV13 and TRBJ2-7; 7 nucleotides agree with TRBD2. The J segment lost 6 bases and the V segment lost 2 bases, leaving 7 bases of the junction unmatched. Germline-derived CDR1 and CDR2 are PRHDT and FYEKMQ (reference sequence). The CDR3 runs 14 residues.